This T cell receptor (beta chain) was sequenced during a study of identical twins. Regarding the study as a whole: For zero-insertion analyses, partial confounding could come from invariant MAIT and iNKT cells. Beta clonotypes that were abundant in cord blood contained fewer insertions, a pattern absent from memory repertoires.

TCRdb independently ran MiXCR on the 5' RACE reads; one entry per CDR3 protein. The sample records under 250,000 distinct CDR3 sequences, approximately 7.8% being singletons. In regard to this clonotype: Its matching antigen is unknown.

The CDR3 covers 18 residues. The ends lost 4 bases at V and 3 bases at J; junction bases unmatched: 14. Germline lookup yields CDR1 MGHRA and CDR2 YSYEKL. These data also featured in a second study, about yellow fever vaccine responses in identical twins.

This sequence joins TRBV4-1 and TRBJ2-3; TRBD1 aligns across 9 bases. The sequenced sample was CD8+ T cells sorted from blood. The source of this sequence is a woman aged 18-29 years in good health. The CDR3 sequence: CASSPIHRGPIGTDTQYF. As DNA, the CDR3 is TGCGCCAGCAGCCCAATCCACAGGGGGCCAATCGGAACAGATACGCAGTATTTT.